This T cell receptor (beta chain) was identified during a study of control samples from healthy donors and cancer patients. Sequencing used immunoSEQ multiplex PCR; TCRdb keeps in-frame clones, though not all of them. The table includes 84,000 or so clones, 91% detected once. This CDR3 contains 13 residues. The germline V and J ends were trimmed by 2 bases and 1 base, with 8 bases remaining between them. Germline-derived CDR1 and CDR2 are GTSNPN and SVGIG (reference sequence). This chain links TRBV30 with TRBJ1-1, with D unresolved. Sequenced material: blood. This TCR was sampled from a man younger than 40 in good health. This CDR3 is CAWSFGGNTEAFF. Here the CDR3 DNA reads TGTGCCTGGAGTTTCGGCGGGAACACTGAAGCTTTCTTT.